A single sample gave rise to the 13 T cell receptor beta chains below, sequenced in a study of T cells in Graves' hyperthyroidism and ophthalmopathy. Amplified regions were TCR beta CDR3 sequences from RNA transcripts. HTBI primers were employed in a first-round RT-PCR of the TCR CDR3. Via MiXCR, TCRdb re-called the multiplex PCR reads, giving one row per CDR3 protein. The sample lists about 360,000 distinct CDR3 sequences, about 13% occurring once. The sample consisted of blood. The source is a woman aged 18 to 35 with Graves' hyperthyroidism.

This clonotype was recorded at least ten times. The gene calls are TRBV28 and TRBJ1-1; D is undetermined. Trimming cost V 4 bases and J 0 bases, with 12 bases left between them. Germline V gene sequence: CDR1 MDHEN, CDR2 SYDVKM. The length of the CDR3 is 15 residues. The CDR3 region has the DNA TGTGCCAGCAGTTATGATAAACCCGTGAACACTGAAGCTTTCTTT. Translation gives CASSYDKPVNTEAFF. Based on the CDR3 plus reference TRBV28 and TRBJ1-1, the full variable domain is DVKVTQSSRYLVKRTGEKVFLECVQDMDHENMFWYRQDPGLGLRLIYFSYDVKMKEKGDIPEGYSVSREKKERFSLILESASTNQTSMYLCASSYDKPVNTEAFFGQGTRLTVV.

This clonotype was found many times. The V and J genes are TRBV2 and TRBJ2-1; D is perhaps TRBD1 (5 bases). V was cut by 7 bases and J by 0 bases, with 10 bases left in between. CDR3 length equals 14 residues. From germline, CDR1 is SNHLY and CDR2 FYNNEI. CDR3 residues: CASKGVGSYNEQFF. The DNA for the CDR3 is TGTGCCAGCAAAGGGGTAGGCTCCTACAATGAGCAGTTCTTC.

This clonotype has just one count. A much bigger clone sits one base away, suggesting this may be a read error. V is TRBV6-5 and J is TRBJ2-7; D uncertain. CDR3 length: 13 residues. Trimming cost V 11 bases and J 3 bases, with 17 bases left between them. The germline gives CDR1 MNHEY, CDR2 SVGAGI. The CDR3 nucleotides are TGTGCCGGCCGTTTAGGGCCCATCTACGAGCAGTACTTC. Translated: CAGRLGPIYEQYF.

This clonotype was observed many times. Relative to the germline gene, one junction end is altered; a read error may explain this. The chain combines TRBV7-8 with TRBJ2-1; 8 positions agree with TRBD1. This CDR3 contains 14 residues. Looked up from germline, CDR1 is SGHVS and CDR2 is FQNEAQ. CDR3 protein: CASNLGRGRNEQFF. The CDR3 coding sequence is TGTGCCAGCAACTTAGGCAGGGGGCGAAATGAGCAGTTCTTC.

This clonotype was detected ten times or more. This sequence joins TRBV12-3 or TRBV12-4 and TRBJ1-1; TRBD1 is a possible D gene (6 bases). V was shortened by 6 bases and J by 2 bases, with 13 bases between the two germline ends. CDR3 size: 14 residues. The CDR3 nucleotides read TGTGCCAGCAGCCTACAGGGCACCAACACTGAAGCTTTCTTT. It specifies CASSLQGTNTEAFF.

This clonotype was seen many times. The genes are TRBV28 and TRBJ1-2; 10 bases agree with TRBD1. Germline loops: CDR1 MDHEN, CDR2 SYDVKM. V dropped 4 bases and J dropped 8; count of bases not matched to a gene: 7. The CDR3 is made up of 14 amino acids. This CDR3 reads CASSSGTGDGGYTF. CDR3 in DNA: TGTGCCAGCAGTTCGGGGACAGGGGACGGCGGCTACACCTTC.

Many counts were recorded for this clonotype. This chain joins TRBV6-1 and TRBJ2-5, with 10 bases that match TRBD1. The germline V gene has CDR1 MNHNS and CDR2 SASEGT. This CDR3 contains 15 residues. The junction had 6 bases not matched to a gene; V was cut back by 4 bases and J by 4 bases. The CDR3 loop is CASSVSGQGRETQYF. CDR3 bases: TGTGCCAGCAGTGTTTCGGGACAGGGGAGAGAGACCCAGTACTTC.

Ten or more counts support this clonotype. This rearrangement joins TRBV2 to TRBJ2-3; D ambiguous. Germline-derived CDR1 and CDR2 are SNHLY and FYNNEI. This CDR3 comprises 16 residues. The V end lost 2 bases, the J end lost 2 bases, and 14 bases lay between the germline ends. CDR3 sequence: CASSERVLRATDTQYF. The CDR3 bases are TGTGCCAGCAGTGAAAGGGTCTTAAGGGCCACAGATACGCAGTATTTT.

About this clonotype itself: Possible read error: a much larger clone is one base away. The V call is TRBV20-1, the J call TRBJ1-6; a weak D match, TRBD1 (5 bases). There are 16 residues in the CDR3. Germline V CDR1 and CDR2: DFQATT, SNEGSKA (reference sequence). Trimming cost V 5 bases and J 0 bases, with 14 bases left between them. The CDR3 DNA is TGCAGTGCTTGGGACGGCCTAAGCTCCTATAATTCACCCCTCCACTTT. Its translation is CSAWDGLSSYNSPLHF.

This clonotype was picked up many times. V is TRBV28 and J is TRBJ2-5; 12 bases map to TRBD2. After removal of 2 bases from V and 0 bases from J, the junction contained 10 bases not matched to a gene. There are 19 residues in the CDR3. Germline lookup yields CDR1 MDHEN and CDR2 SYDVKM. In DNA, the CDR3 is TGTGCCAGCAGTTTAGGCCTGTCGACTAGCGGGGGCTACCAAGAGACCCAGTACTTC. As protein: CASSLGLSTSGGYQETQYF.

This clonotype has at least ten counts. The V call is TRBV7-2, the J call TRBJ2-3; D remains ambiguous. Germline-derived CDR1 and CDR2 are SGHTA and FQGNSA. The CDR3 is 14 amino acids. Trimming shortened V by 5 bases and J by 6 bases, and 15 bases separated the two germline ends. The CDR3 sequence: CASSPSLFVDTQYF. For the CDR3, the DNA is TGTGCCAGCAGCCCATCCCTGTTTGTGGATACGCAGTATTTT.

This clonotype was detected many times. The V and J genes are TRBV9 and TRBJ2-7; D possibly corresponds to TRBD2 (6 bases). V was clipped by 4 bases and J by 5 bases, with 16 bases between them. The CDR3 is 14 residues long. Germline V lookup: CDR1 SGDLS, CDR2 YYNGEE. The CDR3 region is CASSLTTGDHEQYF. Here the CDR3 DNA reads TGTGCCAGCAGCCTGACGACGGGGGACCACGAGCAGTACTTC.

This clonotype was recorded many times. The rearrangement joins TRBV28 to TRBJ2-1; D tentatively fits TRBD1 or TRBD2 (6 bases each). The germline gives CDR1 MDHEN, CDR2 SYDVKM. V lost 3 bases, J lost 7 bases, and 10 bases lay in between. The CDR3 contains 13 residues. The CDR3 DNA is TGTGCCAGCAGTTTTGGGGGGCGTAATGAGCAGTTCTTC. Residues: CASSFGGRNEQFF.